This T cell receptor (beta chain) was retrieved from a study of healthy donors' naive CD4 and CD8 T cells. The study's findings and limits: Positive CDR3 charge linked to CD4+ cells, negative to CD8+ cells.

Starting from 450 to 550 ng of total RNA, TCR libraries were made with linear amplification. Using its own MiXCR run on the reads, TCRdb lists one record per CDR3 protein. This repertoire shows roughly 200,000 distinct CDR3 sequences, around 70% found once; its top ten account for approximately 2.5%. The V gene's germline CDR1 is SGHDT and CDR2 YYEEEE. This CDR3 has 18 residues. V lost 2 bases and J 2 bases, leaving 20 bases between the germline ends. As regards this clonotype: Its antigen is undetermined.

Material: naive CD4+ and CD8+ T cells sorted from blood, pooled from several donors. The genes are TRBV5-6 and TRBJ2-4, with D perhaps matching TRBD1 (6 bases). This clonotype originated in a pool of human donors in good health; the sample pools cells from several healthy donors. CDR3 amino acids: CASSLEVGMGASKNIQYF. DNA for the CDR3: TGTGCCAGCAGCTTAGAGGTCGGCATGGGGGCCTCCAAAAACATTCAGTACTTC.